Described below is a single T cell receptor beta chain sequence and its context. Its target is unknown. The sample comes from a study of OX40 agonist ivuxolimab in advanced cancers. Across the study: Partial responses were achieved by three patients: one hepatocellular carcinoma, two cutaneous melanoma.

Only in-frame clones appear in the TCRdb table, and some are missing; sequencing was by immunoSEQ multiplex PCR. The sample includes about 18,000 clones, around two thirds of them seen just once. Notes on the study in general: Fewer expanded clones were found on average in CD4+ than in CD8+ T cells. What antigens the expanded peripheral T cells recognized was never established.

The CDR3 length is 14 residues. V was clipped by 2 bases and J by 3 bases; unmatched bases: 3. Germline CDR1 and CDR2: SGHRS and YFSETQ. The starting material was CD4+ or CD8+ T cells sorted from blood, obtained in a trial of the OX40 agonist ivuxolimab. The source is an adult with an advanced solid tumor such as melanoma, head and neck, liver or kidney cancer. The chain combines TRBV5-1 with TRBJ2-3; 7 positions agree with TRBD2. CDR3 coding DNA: TGCGCCAGCAGCTTAGCGGGACTTACAGATACGCAGTATTTT. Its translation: CASSLAGLTDTQYF.